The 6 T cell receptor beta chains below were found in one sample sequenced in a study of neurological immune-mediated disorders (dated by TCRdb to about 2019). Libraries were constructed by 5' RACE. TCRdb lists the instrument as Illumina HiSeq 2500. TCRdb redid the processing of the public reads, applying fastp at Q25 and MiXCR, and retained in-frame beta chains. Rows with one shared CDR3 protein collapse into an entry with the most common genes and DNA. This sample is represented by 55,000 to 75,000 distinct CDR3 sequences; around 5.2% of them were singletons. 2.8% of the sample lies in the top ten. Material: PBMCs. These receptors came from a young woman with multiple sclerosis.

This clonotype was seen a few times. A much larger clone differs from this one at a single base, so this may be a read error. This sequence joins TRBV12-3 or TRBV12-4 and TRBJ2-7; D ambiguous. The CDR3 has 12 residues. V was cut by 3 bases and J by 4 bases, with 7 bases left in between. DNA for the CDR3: TGTGCCAGCAGTTTTACTGAGTACGAGCAGTACTTC. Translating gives CASSFTEYEQYF.

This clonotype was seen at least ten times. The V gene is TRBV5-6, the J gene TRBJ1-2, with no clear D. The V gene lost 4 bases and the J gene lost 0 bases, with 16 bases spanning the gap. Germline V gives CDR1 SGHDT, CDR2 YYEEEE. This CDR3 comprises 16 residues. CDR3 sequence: CASSSPWELANYGYTF. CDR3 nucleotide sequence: TGTGCCAGCAGCAGCCCCTGGGAGTTAGCTAACTATGGCTACACCTTC.

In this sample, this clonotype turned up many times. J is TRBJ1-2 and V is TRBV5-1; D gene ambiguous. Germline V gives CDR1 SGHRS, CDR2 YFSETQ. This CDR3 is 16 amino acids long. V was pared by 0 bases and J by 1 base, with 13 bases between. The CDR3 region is CASSLGNEEINYGYTF. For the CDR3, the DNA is TGCGCCAGCAGCTTGGGGAACGAAGAGATTAACTATGGCTACACCTTC.

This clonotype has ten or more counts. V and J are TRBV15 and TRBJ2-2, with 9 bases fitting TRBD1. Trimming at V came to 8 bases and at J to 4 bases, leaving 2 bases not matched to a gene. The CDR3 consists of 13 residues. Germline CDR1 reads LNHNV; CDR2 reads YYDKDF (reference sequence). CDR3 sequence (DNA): TGTGCCACCGAGGACAGGGGCACCGGGGAGCTGTTTTTT. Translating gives CATEDRGTGELFF.

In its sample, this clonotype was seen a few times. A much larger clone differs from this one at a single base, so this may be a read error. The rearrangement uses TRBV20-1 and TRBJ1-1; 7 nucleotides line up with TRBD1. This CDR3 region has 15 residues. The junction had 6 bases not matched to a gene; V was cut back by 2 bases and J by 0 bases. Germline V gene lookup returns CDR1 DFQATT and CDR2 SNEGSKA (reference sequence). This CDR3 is CSARRTGELNTEAFF. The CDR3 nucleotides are TGCAGTGCTAGAAGGACAGGAGAATTGAACACTGAAGCTTTCTTT.

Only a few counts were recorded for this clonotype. The CDR3 reads CASSLGQRAGGYTF. The CDR3 nucleotides read TGTGCCAGCAGCTTAGGACAAAGGGCGGGCGGCTACACCTTC. The J gene is TRBJ1-2, the V gene TRBV11-2; D is unresolved. Germline values: CDR1 SGHAT, CDR2 FQNNGV. V was shortened by 1 base and J by 8 bases, with 14 bases between the two germline ends. This CDR3 is 14 amino acids long.